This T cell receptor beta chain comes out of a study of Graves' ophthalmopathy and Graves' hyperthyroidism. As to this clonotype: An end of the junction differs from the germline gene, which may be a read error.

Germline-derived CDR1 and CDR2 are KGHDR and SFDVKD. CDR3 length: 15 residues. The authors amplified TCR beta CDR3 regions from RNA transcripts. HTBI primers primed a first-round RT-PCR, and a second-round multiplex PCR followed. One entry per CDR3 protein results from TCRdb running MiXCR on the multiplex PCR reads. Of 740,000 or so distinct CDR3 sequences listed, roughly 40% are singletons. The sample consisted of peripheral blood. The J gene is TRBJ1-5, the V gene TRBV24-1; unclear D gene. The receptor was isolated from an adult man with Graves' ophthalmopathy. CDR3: CASSEVSYSNQPQHF. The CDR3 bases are TGTGCCAGCAGTGAGGTTTCTTATAGCAATCAGCCCCAGCATTTT.